The following is a T cell receptor beta chain sequence with its context. Its antigen remains undetermined. The record has no base qualities; no much larger clone is one base away. TCRbeta CDR3 regions were sequenced with the immunoSEQ Assay. After extraction, genomic DNA underwent amplification by bias-controlled multiplex PCR, followed by high-throughput sequencing. As for the original processing: To quantify the absolute abundance of every unique TCRbeta CDR3 region, sequences were collapsed and filtered. T cell fraction was estimated by normalizing TCRbeta template counts to usable DNA, with usable DNA measured through amplification of reference genes found in all nucleated cells. Repertoire TCRs were annotated as SARS-CoV-2-specific by exact matching of V gene, CDR3 amino acid sequence and J gene to a known reactive TCR set. The reference SARS-CoV-2 TCR set was derived from MIRA and filtered for enrichment in COVID-19-positive ImmuneCODE repertoires, a step that removed public or cross-reactive TCRs. Using the MIRA antigens, annotated TCRs were further analysed by specific ORF or by position within an ORF. Breadth was defined as the number of annotated unique rearrangements divided by the total number of unique productive rearrangements, and depth was defined as the summed frequency of the annotated unique rearrangements. Group comparisons of TCR breadth used two-sided Wilcoxon rank-sum tests. Sourced from immuneACCESS, this table was stored by TCRdb with only in-frame sequences that have V and J called. A share of the clones is absent; for the studies checked, an unresolved V gene accounts for under half, and the remainder has no known explanation. That table supplies the V and J calls and clone size; D and trimming were determined from the DNA. Within this sample are more than 300,000 clones, with 70% to 90% of them counted one time only. The ten biggest clones cover 2% to 2.5% of the sample.

Explained via the paper, the treatment or condition label denotes: about 20 received Ad26.COV2.S at low or high dose, single or two shots; 5 received placebo; per-sample allocation not given. For vaccine and placebo recipients, repertoires were sequenced using samples collected on day 63 after the first injection. Between 29 July and 7 August 2020, Cohort 1b enrolled fewer than 30 adults aged 18-55 years at one site in Boston, USA. As a vaccine, Ad26.COV2.S was a replication-incompetent adenovirus type 26 vector that expressed a prefusion-stabilized SARS-CoV-2 spike protein derived from the original Wuhan strain. This sample stems from a study of Ad26.COV2.S vaccination and SARS-CoV-2 variants (TCRdb year 2021). As for the study more broadly: Vaccine-arm donors were drawn from COV1001, a multicentre, randomized, double-blind, placebo-controlled phase I-IIa trial of Ad26.COV2.S in healthy adults. Ad26.COV2.S was given intramuscularly at 5x10^10 or 1x10^11 viral particles, as a single shot or as two shots 56 days apart. TCRbeta repertoire sequencing served as the tool for gauging how specific and how broad the SARS-CoV-2-reactive T cell receptors were following Ad26.COV2.S vaccination. A total of around 32 samples were included in the TCR-sequenced set, comprising roughly 19 Ad26.COV2.S vaccine recipients, 5 placebo recipients and 8 SARS-CoV-2 convalescent individuals. Participants in the trial were split at random into five groups of five each, receiving low-dose or high-dose Ad26.COV2.S once or twice, or else placebo on both occasions. Investigators did not know the trial group allocation while performing experiments and assessing outcomes. What the study reported, not specific to this receptor: The authors noted that the TCR breadth and depth analyses may have underestimated total T cell responses. The study was not powered to compare responses between vaccine doses or regimens. Substantial breadth of spike-specific CD8+ and CD4+ T cell responses was reported after vaccination. Spike-specific TCR breadth was higher in Ad26.COV2.S recipients than in placebo recipients (P = 0.0014). Vaccine and placebo recipients had similar non-spike TCR breadth, a finding consistent with the vaccine containing only spike.

CDR1 and CDR2 are drawn from the germline V gene: SGHDN, FVKESK. Deletion took 4 bases off V and 7 bases off J, with a span of 11 bases between the germline ends. The CDR3 sequence holds 12 residues, the cysteine and phenylalanine included. The retained sequence is limited to the CDR3, 36 bases, with the frame set at the first base. The receptor chain draws on TRBV14 and TRBJ2-7; the D gene remains uncertain. Sequencing was performed on peripheral blood, taken in a trial of Ad26.COV2.S vaccine versus placebo. The receptor's source is a person aged 18-60 years who received the Ad26.COV2.S COVID-19 vaccine or a placebo. The CDR3 protein sequence reads: CASSPTTREQYF. The DNA reads TGTGCCAGCAGCCCGACGACAAGAGAGCAGTACTTC.